This paragraph reports one TCR beta chain. Its antigen is not identified. V lost 2 bases and J 3 bases, leaving 12 bases between the germline ends. The CDR3 is 14 residues long. Germline assignment: CDR1 SGHNT and CDR2 YYREEE (reference sequence). This sample was included in a study of cytomegalovirus exposure and HLA in healthy donors. Study-level findings and limits: That first-cohort TCR clusters tended to co-occur in the 130 or so validation repertoires was found in a later analysis. Some TCR beta chains (roughly 160 of them) were listed as cytomegalovirus-associated.

TCRdb's copy holds only in-frame clones and misses some; the assay was immunoSEQ multiplex PCR. The sample includes 150,000 or so clones, 75% to 90% of them seen just once. The material sequenced was PBMCs. The rearrangement joins TRBV5-4 to TRBJ2-7; D is possibly TRBD2 (7 bases). The receptor's source is a woman between 18 and 29 years old in good health and CMV-seropositive. The CDR3 protein is CASSFRGGSYEQYF. In nucleotides, the CDR3 is TGTGCCAGCAGCTTTAGGGGGGGCAGCTACGAGCAGTACTTC.